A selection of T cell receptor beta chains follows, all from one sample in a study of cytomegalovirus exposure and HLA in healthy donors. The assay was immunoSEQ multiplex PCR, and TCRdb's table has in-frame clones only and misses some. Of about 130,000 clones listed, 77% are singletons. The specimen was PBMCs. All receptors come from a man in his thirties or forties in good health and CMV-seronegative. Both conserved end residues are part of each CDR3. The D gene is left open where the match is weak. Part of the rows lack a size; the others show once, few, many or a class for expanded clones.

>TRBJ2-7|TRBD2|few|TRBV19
CASSTSGYGTYEQYF
TGTGCCAGTAGTACTAGCGGTTATGGAACCTACGAGCAGTACTTC
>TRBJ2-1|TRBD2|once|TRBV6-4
CAIRTSGRATDNEQFF
TGTGCCATCCGGACTAGCGGGAGGGCAACAGACAATGAGCAGTTCTTC
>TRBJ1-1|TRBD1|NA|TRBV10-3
CAISEAGGETEAFF
TGTGCCATCAGTGAGGCAGGGGGAGAAACTGAAGCTTTCTTT
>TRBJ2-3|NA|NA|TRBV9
CASSYTRSTDTQYF
TGTGCCAGCAGCTACACACGCAGCACAGATACGCAGTATTTT
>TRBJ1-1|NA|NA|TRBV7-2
CASSLGRVNTEAFF
TGTGCCAGCAGCTTAGGACGGGTGAACACTGAAGCTTTCTTT
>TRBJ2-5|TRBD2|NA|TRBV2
CASSETSGSQETQYF
TGTGCCAGCAGTGAAACTAGCGGGAGCCAAGAGACCCAGTACTTC
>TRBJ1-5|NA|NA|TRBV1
CTSSHKGNQPQHF
TGCACCAGCAGCCATAAGGGGAATCAGCCCCAGCATTTT
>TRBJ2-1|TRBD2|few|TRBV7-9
CASSLGVGTRTYNEQFF
TGTGCCAGCAGCTTAGGGGTCGGGACTAGAACTTACAATGAGCAGTTCTTC
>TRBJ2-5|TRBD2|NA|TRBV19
CASSIASGRGETQYF
TGTGCCAGTAGTATAGCCAGCGGGAGAGGAGAGACCCAGTACTTC
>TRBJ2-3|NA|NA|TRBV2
CASKGGLQGGSTDTQYF
TGTGCCAGCAAGGGGGGTTTGCAGGGGGGAAGCACAGATACGCAGTATTTT
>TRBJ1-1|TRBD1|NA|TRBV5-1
CASSPGQGLTEAFF
TGCGCCAGCAGCCCGGGACAGGGTTTGACTGAAGCTTTCTTT
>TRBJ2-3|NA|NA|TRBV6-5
CASSTQGGLADTQYF
TGTGCCAGCAGTACCCAGGGGGGCCTGGCAGATACGCAGTATTTT
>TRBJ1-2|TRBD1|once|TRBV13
CASSLGGQKYGYTF
TGTGCCAGCAGCTTAGGGGGACAGAAGTATGGCTACACCTTC
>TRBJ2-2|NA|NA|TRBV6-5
CASSYLWLYTGELFF
TGTGCCAGCAGTTACTTGTGGCTTTACACCGGGGAGCTGTTTTTT
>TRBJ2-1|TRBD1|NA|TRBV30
CACRRWARGTGGDYTRYNEQFF
TGTGCCTGTCGCCGGTGGGCGAGAGGGACAGGGGGCGACTACACCCGCTACAATGAGCAGTTCTTC
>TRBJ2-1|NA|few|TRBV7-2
CASSPGTSYNEQFF
TGTGCCAGCAGCCCCGGTACTTCGTACAATGAGCAGTTCTTC
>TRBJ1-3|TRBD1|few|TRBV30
CAWRSGTAGNTIYF
TGTGCCTGGAGGTCCGGGACAGCTGGAAACACCATATATTTT
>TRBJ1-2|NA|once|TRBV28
CASSPHGAQGYGYTF
TGTGCCAGCAGTCCTCATGGGGCCCAGGGCTATGGCTACACCTTC
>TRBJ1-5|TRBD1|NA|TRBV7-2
CASSTGTGITPKPQHF
TGTGCCAGCAGCACCGGGACAGGGATCACCCCGAAGCCCCAGCATTTT
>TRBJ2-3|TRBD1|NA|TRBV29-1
CSVGGQGTDTQYF
TGCAGCGTTGGGGGACAGGGAACAGATACGCAGTATTTT
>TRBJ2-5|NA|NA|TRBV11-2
CASSLSYREETQYF
TGTGCCAGCAGCTTAAGCTACAGAGAAGAGACCCAGTACTTC
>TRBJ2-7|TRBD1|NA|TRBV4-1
CASSQETGVREQYF
TGCGCCAGCAGCCAAGAGACAGGGGTACGCGAGCAGTACTTC
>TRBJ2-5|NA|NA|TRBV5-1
CASSLLSEETQYF
TGCGCCAGCAGCTTGCTTTCAGAAGAGACCCAGTACTTC
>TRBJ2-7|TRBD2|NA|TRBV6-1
CASSATGTSGVLGQYF
TGTGCCAGCAGTGCTACCGGGACTAGCGGTGTGTTAGGGCAGTACTTC
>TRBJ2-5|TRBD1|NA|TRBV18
CASSPQRTGKETQYF
TGTGCCAGCTCACCTCAGCGGACAGGGAAAGAGACCCAGTACTTC
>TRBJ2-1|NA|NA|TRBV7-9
CASSKAWRSSYNEQFF
TGTGCCAGCAGTAAAGCGTGGCGGAGCTCCTACAATGAGCAGTTCTTC
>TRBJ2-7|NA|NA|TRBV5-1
CASSSRGDDEQYF
TGCGCCAGCAGCTCCAGGGGGGACGACGAGCAGTACTTC
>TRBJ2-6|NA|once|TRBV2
CASSELGGLPVLTF
TGTGCCAGCAGTGAGCTGGGGGGTCTACCCGTCCTGACTTTC
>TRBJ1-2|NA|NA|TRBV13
CASSQGLGVNYGYTF
TGTGCCAGCAGCCAAGGACTGGGTGTGAACTATGGCTACACCTTC
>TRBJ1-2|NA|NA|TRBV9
CASSVITLGTGTSLHTF
TGTGCCAGCAGCGTAATTACTTTGGGGACCGGGACATCTCTCCACACCTTC
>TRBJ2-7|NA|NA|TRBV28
CATDPDKSYEQYF
TGTGCCACCGACCCTGACAAATCCTACGAGCAGTACTTC
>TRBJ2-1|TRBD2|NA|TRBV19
CASSIGGLAGYNEQFF
TGTGCCAGTAGTATTGGGGGACTAGCGGGGTACAATGAGCAGTTCTTC
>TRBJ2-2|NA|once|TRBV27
CASSPQNTGELFF
TGTGCCAGCAGTCCACAGAACACCGGGGAGCTGTTTTTT
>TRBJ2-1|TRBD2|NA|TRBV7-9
CAGGGTSGYNEQFF
TGTGCCGGTGGTGGGACTAGCGGGTACAATGAGCAGTTCTTC
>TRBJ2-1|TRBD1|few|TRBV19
CASSIRQGEYNEQFF
TGTGCCAGTAGTATCAGGCAGGGGGAATACAATGAGCAGTTCTTC
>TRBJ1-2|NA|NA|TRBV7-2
CASSLGRVATLYGYTF
TGTGCCAGCAGCTTAGGTCGGGTAGCGACCCTCTATGGCTACACCTTC
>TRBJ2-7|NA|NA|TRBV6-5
CASSYGSEWLYEQYF
TGTGCCAGCAGTTACGGGAGCGAGTGGCTCTACGAGCAGTACTTC
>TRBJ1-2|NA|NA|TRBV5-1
CASSLLRYGYTF
TGCGCCAGCAGCTTGCTCCGCTATGGCTACACCTTC
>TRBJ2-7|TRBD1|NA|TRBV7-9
CASSLDRGRTYEQYF
TGTGCCAGCAGCCTCGACAGGGGGAGAACCTACGAGCAGTACTTC
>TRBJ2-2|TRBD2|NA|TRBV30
CAWSAAGGPSGELFF
TGTGCCTGGAGTGCAGCGGGAGGGCCATCCGGGGAGCTGTTTTTT
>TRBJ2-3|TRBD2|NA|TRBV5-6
CASSDYLAGGPYSTDTQYF
TGTGCCAGCAGCGATTACTTAGCGGGAGGGCCCTATAGCACAGATACGCAGTATTTT
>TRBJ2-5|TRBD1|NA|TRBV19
CASSPRGFPGNLETQYF
TGTGCCAGTAGTCCCAGGGGGTTCCCGGGGAATTTAGAGACCCAGTACTTC
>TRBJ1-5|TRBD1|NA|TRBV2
CASSLETGGFYYQPQHF
TGTGCCAGCAGCCTGGAGACAGGGGGCTTTTATTATCAGCCCCAGCATTTT